Presented here are 27 T cell receptor beta chains from one specimen sequenced in a study of regulatory T cells. The primer mix had 52 TRBV and 13 TRBJ primers. Sequencing was performed with immunoSEQ multiplex PCR; in TCRdb, only in-frame clones are kept and a portion is missing. The sample records 15,000 or so clones, roughly nine tenths being singletons. The sample comprised CD8+ T cells sorted from blood. The receptors originated from a young adult with CD3G deficiency.

The chain has TRBV6-5 and TRBJ2-7; TRBD2 matches 7 bases. There are 14 residues in the CDR3. V lost 2 bases, J lost 2 bases, and 3 bases stayed unmatched. Germline V gene data show CDR1 as MNHEY and CDR2 as SVGAGI. The CDR3: CASSYGRGAYEQYF. The CDR3 DNA reads TGTGCCAGCAGTTACGGTCGGGGGGCCTACGAGCAGTACTTC.

This clone was picked up one time. The chain couples TRBV9 to TRBJ2-1, with D perhaps matching TRBD2 (7 bases). The ends were cut back, 0 bases at V and 7 bases at J, with 14 bases in the middle. The CDR3 is 15 residues long. Germline V CDR1 and CDR2: SGDLS, YYNGEE. The CDR3 DNA sequence: TGTGCCAGCAGCGTAGGCGGGGGCCGGGGGAATGAGCAGTTCTTC. Translating gives CASSVGGGRGNEQFF. Supplemented by reference TRBV9 and TRBJ2-1, the full variable domain reads DSGVTQTPKHLITATGQRVTLRCSPRSGDLSVYWYQQSLDQGLQFLIQYYNGEERAKGNILERFSAQQFPDLHSELNLSSLELGDSALYFCASSVGGGRGNEQFFGPGTRLTVL.

The chain is built from TRBV11-2 and TRBJ2-7; D possibly matches TRBD1 or TRBD2 (5 bases each). Per the germline V gene, CDR1 is SGHAT and CDR2 is FQNNGV. This CDR3 spans 14 amino acids. Trimming removed 4 bases from V and 3 bases from J, with 13 bases in between. The CDR3: CASSYPGTIYEQYF. The CDR3 DNA follows: TGTGCCAGCAGCTACCCCGGGACGATCTACGAGCAGTACTTC.

The chain links TRBV6-1 to TRBJ2-5, with D perhaps TRBD1 (6 bases). The J call may be incorrect, as the DNA end agrees better with TRBJ2-7. Germline assignment: CDR1 MNHNS and CDR2 SASEGT. The CDR3 totals 13 residues. CDR3 in amino acids: CASSERGNYEQYF. CDR3 nucleotides: TGTGCCAGCAGTGAAAGGGGGAATTACGAGCAGTACTTC.

V gene TRBV6-1 combines with J gene TRBJ1-1; D uncertain. Germline CDR1 reads MNHNS; CDR2 reads SASEGT. The CDR3 loop spans 12 amino acids. Trimming cost V 5 bases and J 7 bases, with 11 bases left between them. This CDR3 is CASSLTAGEAFF. In DNA form, the CDR3 reads TGTGCCAGCAGTCTCACAGCGGGTGAAGCTTTCTTT.

The chain carries TRBV5-4 and TRBJ2-7, with D unresolved. The CDR3 runs to 14 residues. The germline gives CDR1 SGHNT, CDR2 YYREEE (reference sequence). V lost 1 base and J 3 bases, leaving 11 bases between the germline ends. CDR3 nucleotide sequence: TGTGCCAGCAGCTTGTACGGACGGGTCTACGAGCAGTACTTC. Its translation is CASSLYGRVYEQYF.

This chain connects TRBV10-2 to TRBJ1-1; 8 positions match TRBD1. Germline V gene lookup returns CDR1 WSHSY and CDR2 SAAADI. J lost 1 base, V lost 5 bases, and 9 bases had no gene match. The CDR3 length is 16 residues. The CDR3 sequence is CASSPTDRGPNTEAFF. The CDR3, as DNA: TGCGCCAGCAGTCCAACTGACAGGGGACCGAACACTGAAGCTTTCTTT.

The J gene is TRBJ2-7, the V gene TRBV4-3, with TRBD1 as a possible D gene (5 bases). Between the trimmed V and J ends, which lost 4 bases and 6 bases, there was a span of 13 bases. The CDR3 covers 13 residues. The germline V gene encodes CDR1 LGHNA and CDR2 YSLEER. CDR3 sequence (DNA): TGCGCCAGCAGCCCCCAGGGTCGTCCCGAGCAGTACTTC. It codes for CASSPQGRPEQYF.

The chain couples TRBV12-5 to TRBJ2-2; 8 nucleotides align to TRBD1. This CDR3 contains 15 residues. The trim removed 9 bases at V and 1 base at J, leaving 7 bases unmatched. In germline, CDR1 is LGHNT, CDR2 FRNRAP. The CDR3 nucleotides are TGTGCTAGCTCTTCCGGACAGGGGAACACCGGGGAGCTGTTTTTT. Protein sequence: CASSSGQGNTGELFF.

This clone was observed a handful of times. This rearrangement joins TRBV27 to TRBJ2-3; D remains unclear. The CDR3 extends over 15 amino acids. Deletions cut 0 bases from V and 3 bases from J, with 10 bases between. The germline gives CDR1 MNHEY, CDR2 SMNVEV (reference sequence). CDR3 bases: TGTGCCAGCAGTTTATCGGGATATGATACAGATACGCAGTATTTT. Translated, it gives CASSLSGYDTDTQYF.

V is TRBV13 and J is TRBJ2-5; 11 bases map to TRBD1. Germline loops: CDR1 PRHDT, CDR2 FYEKMQ (reference sequence). V lost 3 bases to trimming and J lost 5 bases; unmatched junction nucleotides: 5. The CDR3 consists of 15 residues. CDR3 DNA sequence: TGTGCCAGCAGCTTTTCCGGGACAGGGGGTGAGACCCAGTACTTC. Translated: CASSFSGTGGETQYF.

The chain couples TRBV30 to TRBJ2-3; D not certain. The CDR3 is 12 amino acids. Trimming took 1 base from V and 5 from J, leaving 7 bases between them. Germline CDR1 and CDR2: GTSNPN and SVGIG (reference sequence). The CDR3 sequence: CAWSAVGDTQYF. The CDR3 DNA follows: TGTGCCTGGAGTGCCGTCGGAGATACGCAGTATTTT.

CDR3 sequence: CAWSPSWGTEAFF. CDR3 coding DNA: TGTGCCTGGAGTCCAAGTTGGGGAACTGAAGCTTTCTTT. This chain links TRBV30 with TRBJ1-1; D is undetermined. Trimming left V 2 bases short and J 5 bases short, with 12 bases between. The CDR3 sequence is 13 residues long. The germline V gene has CDR1 GTSNPN and CDR2 SVGIG (reference sequence).

The chain carries TRBV11-2 and TRBJ2-6, with D hard to call. The germline V gene has CDR1 SGHAT and CDR2 FQNNGV. Trimming removed 4 bases at V and 3 bases at J, with 7 bases between. This CDR3 has 14 amino acids. The CDR3 reads CASSSGFGANVLTF. For the CDR3, the DNA is TGTGCCAGCAGCTCTGGGTTTGGGGCCAACGTCCTGACTTTC.

V and J are TRBV28 and TRBJ2-1; no definite D call. V lost 6 bases, J lost 5 bases, and 8 bases lay in between. CDR3 length: 12 residues. Germline CDR1 MDHEN, CDR2 SYDVKM. The CDR3 DNA follows: TGTGCCAGCAGCACCGGTGACAATGAGCAGTTCTTC. This gives the protein CASSTGDNEQFF.

CDR3 sequence: CASSLEGGSNTGELFF. Here the CDR3 DNA reads TGTGCCAGCAGCTTGGAGGGCGGGTCGAACACCGGGGAGCTGTTTTTT. This sequence joins TRBV7-9 and TRBJ2-2; maybe TRBD2 (6 bases). The V end lost 3 bases, the J end lost 0 bases, and 11 bases lay between the germline ends. Germline-derived CDR1 and CDR2 are SEHNR and FQNEAQ (reference sequence). This CDR3 comprises 16 residues.

The chain uses TRBV6-1 and TRBJ2-7; 8 bases map to TRBD1. CDR1 and CDR2 (germline): MNHNS, SASEGT. With 0 bases clipped from V and 3 bases from J, the junction kept 4 bases outside the gene matches. This CDR3 is built from 15 residues. CDR3 protein: CASSEAGTGLYEQYF. CDR3 nucleotide sequence: TGTGCCAGCAGTGAAGCGGGGACAGGCCTCTACGAGCAGTACTTC.

The chain combines TRBV7-9 with TRBJ1-2; D is perhaps TRBD1 (5 bases). Deletions cut 0 bases from V and 6 bases from J, with 11 bases between. This CDR3 has 14 amino acids. Germline values: CDR1 SEHNR, CDR2 FQNEAQ (reference sequence). In nucleotides, the CDR3 is TGTGCCAGCAGCTTAGCAGGCCTAGGGGATGGCTACACCTTC. This translates into CASSLAGLGDGYTF.

The chain combines TRBV12-5 with TRBJ2-7; TRBD1 might be the D (5 bases). The V gene's germline CDR1 is LGHNT and CDR2 FRNRAP. The CDR3 consists of 12 residues. V was shortened by 2 bases and J by 6 bases, with 8 bases between the two germline ends. The CDR3 DNA reads as TGTGCTAGTGGTTTGCCAGGGATCGAGCAGTACTTC. This translates into CASGLPGIEQYF.

The chain combines TRBV7-8 with TRBJ2-1; 10 nucleotides agree with TRBD2. The germline V gene encodes CDR1 SGHVS and CDR2 FQNEAQ. There are 15 residues in the CDR3. V lost 4 bases, J lost 6 bases, and 6 bases stayed unmatched. As DNA, the CDR3 is TGTGCCAGCAGCTCTGGGACTAGCGTTCGCAATGAGCAGTTCTTC. Translation: CASSSGTSVRNEQFF.

The chain uses TRBV7-3 and TRBJ2-1; D tentatively fits TRBD1 or TRBD2 (5 bases each). CDR1 and CDR2 (germline): SGHTA, FQGTGA. V lost 2 bases to trimming and J lost 5 bases, with 10 bases between them. There are 14 residues in the CDR3. CDR3 coding DNA: TGTGCCAGCAGCTTAGACGGGACCAACAATGAGCAGTTCTTC. This sequence encodes CASSLDGTNNEQFF.

The V gene is TRBV7-9, the J gene TRBJ1-6; the D gene is possibly TRBD1 (6 bases). Between the trimmed V and J ends, which lost 4 bases and 2 bases, there was a span of 15 bases. Germline V lookup: CDR1 SEHNR, CDR2 FQNEAQ (reference sequence). The CDR3 spans 17 residues. The CDR3 protein is CASSSSTGPTYNSPLHF. The CDR3 DNA reads as TGTGCCAGCAGCTCGTCGACAGGCCCTACCTATAATTCACCCCTCCACTTT. Full variable domain (outside the CDR3, taken from reference TRBV7-9 and TRBJ1-6): DTGVSQNPRHKITKRGQNVTFRCDPISEHNRLYWYRQTLGQGPEFLTYFQNEAQLEKSRLLSDRFSAERPKGSFSTLEIQRTEQGDSAMYLCASSSSTGPTYNSPLHFGNGTRLTVT.

The chain uses TRBV6-6 and TRBJ1-1; D might be TRBD1 (5 bases). Germline values: CDR1 MNHNY, CDR2 SVGAGI (reference sequence). Trimming shortened V by 2 bases and J by 1 base, and 11 bases separated the two germline ends. The CDR3 consists of 15 residues. Written as DNA, the CDR3 is TGTGCCAGCAGTTACGGGGGACGGCGGAACACTGAAGCTTTCTTT. Translated: CASSYGGRRNTEAFF.

The chain couples TRBV9 to TRBJ2-1; a weak D match, TRBD2 (5 bases). CDR1 is SGDLS and CDR2 is YYNGEE in the germline V gene. The CDR3 runs to 11 residues. Between the trimmed V and J ends, which lost 5 bases and 10 bases, there was a span of 10 bases. CDR3 DNA: TGTGCCAGCAGGAAGGGAGCGGAGCAGTTCTTC. Its protein product is CASRKGAEQFF.

V gene TRBV19 combines with J gene TRBJ2-2; D call uncertain. Germline CDR1 reads LNHDA; CDR2 reads SQIVND (reference sequence). V shed 5 bases and J shed 3 bases, with 7 bases lying between them. CDR3 size: 13 residues. The CDR3 bases are TGTGCCAGTAGTGGTAGCTACACCGGGGAGCTGTTTTTT. It specifies CASSGSYTGELFF.

The V call is TRBV2, the J call TRBJ1-1; D unclear. V lost 0 bases, J lost 8 bases, and 13 bases lay in between. The CDR3 totals 14 residues. Germline values: CDR1 SNHLY, CDR2 FYNNEI. In nucleotides, the CDR3 is TGTGCCAGCAGTGAAGCGCTGAGAGGGCTAGAAGCTTTCTTT. Its translation: CASSEALRGLEAFF.

The chain links TRBV19 to TRBJ1-5; 8 bases line up with TRBD1. Germline CDR1 and CDR2: LNHDA and SQIVND (reference sequence). The ends lost 6 bases at V and 0 bases at J; junction bases unmatched: 7. The CDR3 extends over 16 amino acids. CDR3 residues: CASSARTGYSNQPQHF. The DNA of the CDR3 is TGTGCCAGTAGCGCTAGGACAGGGTATAGCAATCAGCCCCAGCATTTT.